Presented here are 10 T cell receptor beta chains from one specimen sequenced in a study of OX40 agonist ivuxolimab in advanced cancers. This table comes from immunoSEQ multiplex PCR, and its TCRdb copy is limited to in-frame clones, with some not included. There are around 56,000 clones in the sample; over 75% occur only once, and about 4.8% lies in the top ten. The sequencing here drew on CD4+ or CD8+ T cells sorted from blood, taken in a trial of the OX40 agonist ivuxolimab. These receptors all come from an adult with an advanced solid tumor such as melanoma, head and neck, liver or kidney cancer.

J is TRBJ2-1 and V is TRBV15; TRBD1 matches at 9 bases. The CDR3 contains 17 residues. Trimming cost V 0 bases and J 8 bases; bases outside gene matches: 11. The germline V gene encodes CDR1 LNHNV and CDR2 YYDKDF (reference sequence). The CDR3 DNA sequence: TGTGCCACCAGCAGAGATTTTCCGGGACAGGGTCCCCATGAGCAGTTCTTC. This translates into CATSRDFPGQGPHEQFF.

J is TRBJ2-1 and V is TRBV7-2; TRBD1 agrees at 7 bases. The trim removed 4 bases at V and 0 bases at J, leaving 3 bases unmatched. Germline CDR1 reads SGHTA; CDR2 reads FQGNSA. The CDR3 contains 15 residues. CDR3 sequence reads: CASSSTGSSYNEQFF. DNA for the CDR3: TGTGCCAGCAGCTCGACAGGGAGCTCCTACAATGAGCAGTTCTTC.

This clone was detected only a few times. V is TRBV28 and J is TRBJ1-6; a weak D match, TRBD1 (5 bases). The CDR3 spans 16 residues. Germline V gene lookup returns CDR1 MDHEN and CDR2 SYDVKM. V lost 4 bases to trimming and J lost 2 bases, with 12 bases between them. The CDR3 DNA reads TGTGCCAGCAGTTACCGACAGTTAGCCTATAATTCACCCCTCCACTTT. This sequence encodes CASSYRQLAYNSPLHF. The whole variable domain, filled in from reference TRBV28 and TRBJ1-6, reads DVKVTQSSRYLVKRTGEKVFLECVQDMDHENMFWYRQDPGLGLRLIYFSYDVKMKEKGDIPEGYSVSREKKERFSLILESASTNQTSMYLCASSYRQLAYNSPLHFGNGTRLTVT.

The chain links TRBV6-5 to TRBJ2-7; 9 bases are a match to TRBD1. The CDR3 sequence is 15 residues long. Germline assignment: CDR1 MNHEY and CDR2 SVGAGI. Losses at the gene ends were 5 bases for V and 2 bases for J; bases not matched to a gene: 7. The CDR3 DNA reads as TGTGCCAGCAGTGCCCCCCGACAGGGGGCCTACGAGCAGTACTTC. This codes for CASSAPRQGAYEQYF.

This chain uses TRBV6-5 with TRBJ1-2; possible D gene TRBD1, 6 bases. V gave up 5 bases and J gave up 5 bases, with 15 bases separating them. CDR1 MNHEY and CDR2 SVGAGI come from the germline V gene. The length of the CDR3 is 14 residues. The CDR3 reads CASSPPGGWYGYTF. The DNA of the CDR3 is TGTGCCAGCAGTCCACCTGGGGGCTGGTATGGCTACACCTTC.

The DNA of the CDR3 is TGTGCCAGCTCTCCCGGGGACAGGGCGAACGAGCAGTACTTC. The encoded protein is CASSPGDRANEQYF. This chain uses TRBV18 with TRBJ2-5, with TRBD1 identical over 9 bases. TRBJ2-7 matches the DNA end more closely, so the J call is doubtful. The CDR3 totals 14 residues. Germline CDR1 and CDR2: KGHSH and LQKENI.

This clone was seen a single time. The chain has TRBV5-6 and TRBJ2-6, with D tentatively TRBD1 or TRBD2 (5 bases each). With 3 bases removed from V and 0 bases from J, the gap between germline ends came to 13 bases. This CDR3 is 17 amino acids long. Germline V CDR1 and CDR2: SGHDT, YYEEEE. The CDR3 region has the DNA TGTGCCAGCAGCTACCCGGGACGCTTCTCTGGGGCCAACGTCCTGACTTTC. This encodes CASSYPGRFSGANVLTF.

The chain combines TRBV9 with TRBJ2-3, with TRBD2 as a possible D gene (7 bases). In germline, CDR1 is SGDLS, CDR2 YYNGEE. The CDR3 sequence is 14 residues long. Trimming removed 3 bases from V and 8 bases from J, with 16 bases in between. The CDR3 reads CASSAWGGTGTQYF. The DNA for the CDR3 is TGTGCCAGCAGCGCCTGGGGGGGCACCGGTACGCAGTATTTT.

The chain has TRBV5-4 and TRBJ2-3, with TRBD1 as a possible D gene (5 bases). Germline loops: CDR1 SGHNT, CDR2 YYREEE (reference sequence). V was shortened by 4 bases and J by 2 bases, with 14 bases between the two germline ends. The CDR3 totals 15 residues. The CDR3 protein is CASSGTGFLTDTQYF. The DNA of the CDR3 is TGTGCCAGCAGCGGAACAGGTTTCCTCACAGATACGCAGTATTTT.

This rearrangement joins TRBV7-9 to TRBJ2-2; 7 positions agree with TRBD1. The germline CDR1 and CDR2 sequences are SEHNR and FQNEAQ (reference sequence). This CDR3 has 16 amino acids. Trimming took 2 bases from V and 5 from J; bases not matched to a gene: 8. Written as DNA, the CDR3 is TGTGCCAGCAGCTTATTACCGGGACAGAGGACCGGGGAGCTGTTTTTT. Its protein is CASSLLPGQRTGELFF.